This T cell receptor (beta chain) was profiled in a study of cytomegalovirus exposure and HLA in healthy donors. The study's findings and limits: The study designated fewer than 200 TCR beta chains cytomegalovirus-associated. By HLA locus, TCR association rates varied in a later analysis, with DRB1 showing the most and HLA-C the fewest.

This clone came up a few times. Its antigen is not identified. PCR primers comprised 60 Vbeta and 13 Jbeta primers. Method: immunoSEQ multiplex PCR; TCRdb's copy keeps in-frame clones and lacks some. This table has around 100,000 clones, around 77% appearing once. With 3 bases removed from V and 4 bases from J, the gap between germline ends came to 30 bases. There are 20 residues in the CDR3. The germline CDR1 and CDR2 sequences are SGHDN and FVKESK. The chain links TRBV14 to TRBJ1-1; D is perhaps TRBD1 (6 bases). This TCR was recovered from a woman aged 25 to 39 in good health and CMV-seropositive. The sequenced sample consisted of PBMCs. The CDR3 sequence is CASSHPGAFGGSFGGTEAFF. CDR3 DNA sequence: TGTGCCAGCAGCCATCCAGGGGCTTTCGGCGGATCCTTCGGCGGCACTGAAGCTTTCTTT.